This TCR beta chain comes out of a study of T cell changes during pregnancy in multiple sclerosis. The protocol was immunoSEQ multiplex PCR, while the TCRdb copy is restricted to in-frame clones and leaves out a portion. The top ten clones hold roughly 0.3% of a sample with 70,000 or so clones, nearly 95% of them seen once. CDR3 size: 14 residues. CDR1 is MNHNS and CDR2 is SASEGT in the germline V gene. V lost 4 bases, J lost 6 bases, and 5 bases stayed unmatched. This clonotype was sampled from a female donor with multiple sclerosis, enrolled in a pregnancy study. This specimen consisted of CD4+ T cells from peripheral blood mononuclear cells, obtained after pregnancy. The rearrangement joins TRBV6-1 to TRBJ2-7, with 11 bases aligning to TRBD2. The CDR3 DNA follows: TGTGCCAGCAGTGCACTAGCGGGAGAGATCGAGCAGTACTTC. It specifies CASSALAGEIEQYF.